This TCR beta chain was sequenced in a study of blood T cell repertoires in COVID-19 (dated by TCRdb to the early 2020s). About the full investigation: Collaborator samples came from the United States, Italy and Spain and covered acute and convalescent phases of COVID-19. Nearly every sample came with metadata listing a de-identified subject ID, COVID-19 status, age in years and sex. A freely available public database, intended as a resource for researchers studying the immune response to SARS-CoV-2, is where the repertoires were released. The material from the prospective study consisted of cDNA or gDNA derived from T cells, B-cell-depleted T cells, or PBMCs. HLA class I and class II types, where available, came from metadata supplied by the sample provider rather than from assay-based typing. Subjects who had been exposed to COVID-19, were actively infected with it, or had recovered from it provided the deeply sampled blood TCRbeta repertoires that made up the dataset. Samples were obtained from the ongoing ImmuneRACE study (first 160 participants) and from some 1,200 subjects provided by 6 global collaborators. The research as a whole found: How much clinical and demographic metadata was included differed by source and by participant, and the metadata was provided uncurated.

The CDR3 runs 13 residues from the cysteine to the phenylalanine. The CDR3 DNA has 39 bases and is translated from base 1. Per the germline V gene, SGHAT is the CDR1 and FQNNGV is the CDR2. Trimming removed 0 bases from V and 7 bases from J, leaving 7 bases between the germline ends. TCRbeta CDR3 regions were amplified from genomic DNA by means of the immunoSEQ Assay, a bias-controlled multiplex PCR. The source study handled its data this way. The number of nucleated cells in each sample was estimated from the amplification of reference gene primers within the assay. Sequence reads were collapsed and filtered to measure the absolute abundance of every unique TCRbeta CDR3 rearrangement. For each sample, productive Simpson clonality was calculated by taking the square root of Simpson's diversity index across productive rearrangements. What TCRdb holds here is the immuneACCESS table cut down to in-frame rearrangements. Part of the clones is not present; checked against another copy, under half of the missing clones reflect an unresolved V gene, and the others are unexplained. V and J calls and clone size follow that table, whereas D and trimming were derived from the DNA. Across this sample there are about 140,000 clones, with about 80% seen only once. 3.5% to 4.5% of the sample lies in the top ten.

The table lists this clone with a few counts. It has no known antigen specificity. No per-base quality is available; no much larger clone lies one base away. Collaborating institutions collected whole blood in K2EDTA tubes following their own protocols. For TCRbeta analysis, collaborator samples were shipped as frozen whole blood, as isolated PBMCs, or as DNA extracted from either sample type. The material sequenced was peripheral blood. The chain uses TRBV11-2 and TRBJ2-1; the D gene cannot be resolved reliably. The TCR was taken from a woman aged 60-75 years with acute or convalescent COVID-19. Read as DNA, the sequence is TGTGCCAGCAGCTTAGATTTTAGAAATGAGCAGTTCTTC. This is translated as CASSLDFRNEQFF.